Presented here are 13 T cell receptor beta chains from one specimen sequenced in a study of blood T cell repertoires in COVID-19. Profiling relied on immunoSEQ multiplex PCR, and the TCRdb table lists in-frame clones only, not all of them. The sample comprises some 40,000 clones, roughly four fifths of which are singletons, and around 42% rests with the top ten. The sequenced sample was peripheral blood. The receptors shown here come from a human donor in a cohort sampled during active or convalescent COVID-19. The donor label of this sample is uncertain.

This clone was counted a few times. V is TRBV28 and J is TRBJ1-1; D not certain. Deletions cut 1 base from V and 7 bases from J, with 10 bases between. Germline V gives CDR1 MDHEN, CDR2 SYDVKM. This CDR3 spans 13 amino acids. In DNA, the CDR3 is TGTGCCAGCAGTTTATATTTTGGGAGTGAAGCTTTCTTT. Protein: CASSLYFGSEAFF.

The chain recombines TRBV19 with TRBJ1-5; no definite D call. This CDR3 has 14 residues. In germline, CDR1 is LNHDA, CDR2 SQIVND (reference sequence). V lost 8 bases and J 4 bases, leaving 15 bases between the germline ends. The CDR3 DNA follows: TGTGCCAGTGGGGAGGGATCTCGGAATCAGCCCCAGCATTTT. Translation gives CASGEGSRNQPQHF.

This chain joins TRBV30 and TRBJ2-1, with 7 bases aligning to TRBD2. Germline V gene data show CDR1 as GTSNPN and CDR2 as SVGIG (reference sequence). With V trimmed by 5 bases and J by 6 bases, 10 bases remained unmatched. CDR3 length: 14 residues. Here the CDR3 reads CAWGSLRGSNEQFF. The CDR3, as DNA: TGTGCCTGGGGGTCCTTGCGCGGGAGCAATGAGCAGTTCTTC.

This sequence joins TRBV9 and TRBJ1-3; 7 nucleotides line up with TRBD1. CDR3 length equals 13 residues. V was pared by 7 bases and J by 4 bases, with 5 bases of the junction left unmatched. CDR1 and CDR2 (germline): SGDLS, YYNGEE. In nucleotides, the CDR3 is TGTGCCAGCCAAGACAGGGTAGGAAACACCATATATTTT. Translation gives CASQDRVGNTIYF.

This clone was seen only once. The chain couples TRBV18 to TRBJ2-5, with 9 bases lining up with TRBD1. V dropped 3 bases and J dropped 2; count of bases not matched to a gene: 4. The CDR3 covers 15 residues. From germline, CDR1 is KGHSH and CDR2 LQKENI. CDR3 sequence reads: CASSPGQGQQETQYF. CDR3 sequence (DNA): TGTGCCAGCTCACCCGGACAGGGGCAACAAGAGACCCAGTACTTC. Drawing the rest from reference TRBV18 and TRBJ2-5, the complete variable domain is NAGVMQNPRHLVRRRGQEARLRCSPMKGHSHVYWYRQLPEEGLKFMVYLQKENIIDESGMPKERFSAEFPKEGPSILRIQQVVRGDSAAYFCASSPGQGQQETQYFGPGTRLLVL.

The rearrangement links TRBV2 to TRBJ2-2; tentatively, D is TRBD1 (5 bases). V was shortened by 2 bases and J by 5 bases, with 12 bases between the two germline ends. CDR1 SNHLY and CDR2 FYNNEI come from the germline V gene. This CDR3 comprises 15 residues. CDR3 coding DNA: TGTGCCAGCAGTGAACTCCAGGGCCAAACCGGGGAGCTGTTTTTT. This sequence encodes CASSELQGQTGELFF.

The chain links TRBV7-2 to TRBJ1-1; 7 positions match TRBD1. CDR3 length: 17 residues. V shed 0 bases and J 1 base; nucleotides not matched to a gene: 8. Per the germline V gene, CDR1 is SGHTA and CDR2 is FQGNSA. CDR3 coding DNA: TGTGCCAGCAGCTTAGCAAGGGGGCAGGGGCCGAACACTGAAGCTTTCTTT. It is translated as CASSLARGQGPNTEAFF.

The J gene is TRBJ2-7, the V gene TRBV5-4; 8 nucleotides agree with TRBD1. Per the germline V gene, CDR1 is SGHNT and CDR2 is YYREEE (reference sequence). V lost 4 bases, J lost 6 bases, and 15 bases stayed unmatched. This CDR3 region has 16 residues. The DNA for the CDR3 is TGTGCCAGCAGCCCCGGCCTGGGACAGGCGGTTAGCGAGCAGTACTTC. Translating it yields CASSPGLGQAVSEQYF. The full variable domain, its missing parts supplied by reference TRBV5-4 and TRBJ2-7, is ETGVTQSPTHLIKTRGQQVTLRCSSQSGHNTVSWYQQALGQGPQFIFQYYREEENGRGNFPPRFSGLQFPNYSSELNVNALELDDSALYLCASSPGLGQAVSEQYFGPGTRLTVT.

A few counts support this clone. The chain recombines TRBV6-6 with TRBJ1-2; the D gene is possibly TRBD1 (6 bases). The V end lost 5 bases, the J end lost 3 bases, and 22 bases lay between the germline ends. CDR1 and CDR2 (germline): MNHNY, SVGAGI (reference sequence). CDR3 length: 17 residues. Here the CDR3 reads CASSPGTLRGLDYGYTF. CDR3 sequence (DNA): TGTGCCAGCAGTCCCGGGACACTAAGGGGCCTTGACTATGGCTACACCTTC.

This clone was seen only a few times. This chain uses TRBV7-3 with TRBJ1-2; a weak D match, TRBD1 (5 bases). This CDR3 contains 14 residues. CDR1 and CDR2 from the germline V gene are SGHTA and FQGTGA. The ends were cut back, 5 bases at V and 3 bases at J, with 13 bases in the middle. Written as DNA, the CDR3 is TGTGCCAGCAGCCGCCAGGGCGGCCACTATGGCTACACCTTC. Its protein is CASSRQGGHYGYTF.

This clone turned up a few times. The chain recombines TRBV5-6 with TRBJ1-3; a weak D match, TRBD1 (5 bases). Between the trimmed V and J ends, which lost 1 base and 2 bases, there was a span of 19 bases. Germline CDR1 is SGHDT and CDR2 is YYEEEE. The length of the CDR3 is 18 residues. CDR3 loop: CASSLWRGRGVPGNTIYF. CDR3 DNA sequence: TGTGCCAGCAGCTTGTGGAGAGGGCGGGGGGTGCCTGGAAACACCATATATTTT. Looking up the rest from reference TRBV5-6 and TRBJ1-3 gives the full variable domain: DAGVTQSPTHLIKTRGQQVTLRCSPKSGHDTVSWYQQALGQGPQFIFQYYEEEERQRGNFPDRFSGHQFPNYSSELNVNALLLGDSALYLCASSLWRGRGVPGNTIYFGEGSWLTVV.

In this sample, this clone turned up once. J is TRBJ2-7 and V is TRBV7-9; D is unresolved. Trimming pared 4 bases from V and 4 bases from J, leaving 5 bases between. Germline lookup yields CDR1 SEHNR and CDR2 FQNEAQ (reference sequence). There are 11 residues in the CDR3. The CDR3 sequence: CASSSEYEQYF. CDR3 nucleotide sequence: TGTGCCAGCAGCTCTGAGTACGAGCAGTACTTC. The whole variable domain, filled in from reference TRBV7-9 and TRBJ2-7, reads DTGVSQNPRHKITKRGQNVTFRCDPISEHNRLYWYRQTLGQGPEFLTYFQNEAQLEKSRLLSDRFSAERPKGSFSTLEIQRTEQGDSAMYLCASSSEYEQYFGPGTRLTVT.

This clone was found a few times. The chain has TRBV18 and TRBJ2-7; TRBD1 matches at 10 bases. This CDR3 has 14 residues. J lost 4 bases, V lost 5 bases, and 5 bases had no gene match. The germline gives CDR1 KGHSH, CDR2 LQKENI. The CDR3 DNA reads TGTGCCAGCTCAGCGGACAGGGGGAAGTACGAGCAGTACTTC. This codes for CASSADRGKYEQYF.